Listed below are T cell receptor beta chains from one sample, sequenced in a study of blood T cell repertoires in COVID-19. Profiled with immunoSEQ multiplex PCR; TCRdb holds only in-frame clones, not every one. The repertoire holds some 200,000 clones, 94% seen once, with about 0.76% in the top ten. The sample taken for sequencing was peripheral blood. Receptors originate from a man aged 30-40 years with COVID-19, enrolled during active disease. Both conserved end residues are part of each CDR3. The D gene is left open where the match is weak. Not all rows give a size; the values are once, few, many and, for expanded clones, a class.

size	V	J	length	D	CDR3	DNA
.	TRBV11-2	TRBJ1-6	13	.	CASSFLEDEPLHF	TGTGCCAGCAGCTTCCTCGAGGATGAACCCCTCCACTTT
.	TRBV4-1	TRBJ2-7	13	.	CASSPPSSYEQYF	TGCGCCAGCAGCCCGCCTAGCTCCTACGAGCAGTACTTC
.	TRBV5-4	TRBJ1-1	17	.	CASARAGGGSMGTEAFF	TGTGCCAGCGCCAGGGCCGGGGGTGGTAGTATGGGCACTGAAGCTTTCTTT
.	TRBV7-9	TRBJ1-2	15	TRBD1	CASSLAGQGAYGYTF	TGTGCCAGCAGCTTAGCAGGTCAGGGGGCATATGGCTACACCTTC
.	TRBV5-1	TRBJ1-1	14	TRBD1	CASSSGQGGTEAFF	TGCGCCAGCAGCTCCGGACAGGGGGGCACTGAAGCTTTCTTT
.	TRBV18	TRBJ2-7	15	TRBD1	CASSPAGQGFYEQYF	TGTGCCAGCTCACCCGCCGGACAGGGCTTTTACGAGCAGTACTTC
.	TRBV20-1	TRBJ2-1	13	.	CSASNREDNEQFF	TGCAGTGCTAGTAACAGGGAAGACAATGAGCAGTTCTTC
.	TRBV6-5	TRBJ1-5	13	.	CASRAGGGQPQHF	TGTGCCAGCCGAGCGGGGGGCGGACAGCCCCAGCATTTT
.	TRBV10-3	TRBJ2-2	15	TRBD1	CAAQPGQGASGELFF	TGTGCCGCTCAGCCGGGACAGGGGGCTTCTGGGGAGCTGTTTTTT
.	TRBV12-3/TRBV12-4	TRBJ1-2	13	.	CASSLVMFRGYTF	TGTGCCAGCAGTTTAGTGATGTTCAGGGGCTACACCTTC
.	TRBV27	TRBJ1-3	16	.	CASSFGGPDSGNTIYF	TGTGCCAGCAGTTTCGGGGGGCCTGACTCTGGAAACACCATATATTTT
.	TRBV9	TRBJ2-5	16	.	CASSVGFAGSEETQYF	TGTGCCAGCAGCGTAGGCTTTGCGGGGAGTGAAGAGACCCAGTACTTC
.	TRBV7-3	TRBJ1-2	13	TRBD1	CASSARQGHGYTF	TGTGCCAGCAGCGCCCGACAGGGTCATGGCTACACCTTC
.	TRBV7-9	TRBJ2-1	13	.	CASSLSEANEQFF	TGTGCCAGCAGCCTTTCTGAGGCGAATGAGCAGTTCTTC
few	TRBV13	TRBJ2-7	16	TRBD2	CASSTLAGGGTYEQYF	TGTGCCAGCAGCACCCTGGCGGGGGGTGGGACCTACGAGCAGTACTTC
few	TRBV27	TRBJ1-4	15	TRBD1	CASSPGQGVWEKLFF	TGTGCCAGCAGTCCGGGACAGGGGGTGTGGGAAAAACTGTTTTTT
.	TRBV19	TRBJ2-1	15	.	CASRLGGQTNNEQFF	TGTGCCAGTAGGTTGGGCGGACAGACGAACAATGAGCAGTTCTTC
.	TRBV5-4	TRBJ1-2	18	TRBD1	CASSRWPWQGAVNYGYTF	TGTGCCAGCAGCCGGTGGCCGTGGCAGGGGGCAGTGAACTATGGCTACACCTTC
few	TRBV29-1	TRBJ2-7	12	.	CSVRNRRDEQYF	TGCAGCGTCCGGAACCGGAGGGACGAGCAGTACTTC
few	TRBV10-3	TRBJ1-2	16	.	CAISDPANGRGRGYTF	TGTGCCATCAGTGACCCCGCTAATGGTAGGGGTCGAGGCTACACCTTC
.	TRBV24-1	TRBJ1-2	15	TRBD1	CATIGGTAPQDGYTF	TGTGCCACGATCGGCGGGACAGCACCTCAAGATGGCTACACCTTC
.	TRBV4-1	TRBJ1-1	14	.	CASSQGGQLSEAFF	TGCGCCAGCAGCCAGGGCGGACAGCTTAGTGAAGCTTTCTTT
.	TRBV11-2	TRBJ2-7	16	TRBD1	CASSLYPGGIGYEQYF	TGTGCCAGCAGCTTATACCCAGGGGGCATAGGCTACGAGCAGTACTTC
few	TRBV19	TRBJ2-7	13	.	CASSMGQVYEQYF	TGTGCCAGTAGTATGGGGCAGGTGTACGAGCAGTACTTC
few	TRBV4-2	TRBJ2-7	15	.	CASSYRQDSSYEQYF	TGTGCCAGCAGCTATCGACAGGATAGCTCCTACGAGCAGTACTTC
.	TRBV6-1	TRBJ2-1	13	.	CASSEAQRGQLFF	TGTGCCAGCAGTGAAGCGCAGAGGGGACAACTGTTCTTC
.	TRBV6-6	TRBJ2-3	16	.	CASSFGGETDTDTQYF	TGTGCCAGCAGTTTCGGCGGGGAGACCGACACAGATACGCAGTATTTT
.	TRBV4-1	TRBJ1-4	15	.	CASTPYRVNNEKLFF	TGCGCCAGCACCCCCTACAGGGTGAATAATGAAAAACTGTTTTTT
.	TRBV18	TRBJ2-5	17	TRBD2	CASSPNRPGLGSETQYF	TGTGCCAGCTCACCGAATCGGCCGGGACTAGGGTCAGAGACCCAGTACTTC
.	TRBV3-1/TRBV3-2	TRBJ1-6	17	TRBD1	CASSHPRGTGRNSPLHF	TGTGCCAGCAGCCACCCTCGAGGGACAGGGCGGAATTCACCCCTCCACTTT